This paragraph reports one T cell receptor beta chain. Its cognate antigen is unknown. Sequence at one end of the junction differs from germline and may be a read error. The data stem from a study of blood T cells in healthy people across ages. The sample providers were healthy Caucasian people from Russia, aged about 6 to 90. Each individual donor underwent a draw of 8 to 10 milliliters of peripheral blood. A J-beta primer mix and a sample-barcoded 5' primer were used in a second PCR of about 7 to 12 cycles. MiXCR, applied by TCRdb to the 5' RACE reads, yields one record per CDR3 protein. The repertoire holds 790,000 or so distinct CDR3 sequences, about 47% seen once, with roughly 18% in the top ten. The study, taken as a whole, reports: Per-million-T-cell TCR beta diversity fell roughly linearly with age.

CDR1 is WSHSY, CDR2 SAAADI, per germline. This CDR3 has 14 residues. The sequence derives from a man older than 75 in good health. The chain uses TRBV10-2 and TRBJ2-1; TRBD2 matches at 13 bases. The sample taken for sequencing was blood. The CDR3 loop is CASRQGLAGIERFF. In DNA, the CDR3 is TGCGCCAGCAGGCAGGGACTAGCGGGGATTGAGCGGTTCTTC.